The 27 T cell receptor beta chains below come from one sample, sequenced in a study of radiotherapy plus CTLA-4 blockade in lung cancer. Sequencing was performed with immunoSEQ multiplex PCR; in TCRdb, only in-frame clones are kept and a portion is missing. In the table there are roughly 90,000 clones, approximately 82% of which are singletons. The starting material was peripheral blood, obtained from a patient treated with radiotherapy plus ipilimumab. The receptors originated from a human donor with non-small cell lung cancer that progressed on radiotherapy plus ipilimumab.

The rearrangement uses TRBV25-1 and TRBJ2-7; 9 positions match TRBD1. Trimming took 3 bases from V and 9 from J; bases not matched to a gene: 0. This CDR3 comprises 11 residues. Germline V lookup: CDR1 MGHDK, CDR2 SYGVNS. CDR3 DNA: TGTGCCAGCAGTGAGACAGGGGGGCAGTACTTC. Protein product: CASSETGGQYF.

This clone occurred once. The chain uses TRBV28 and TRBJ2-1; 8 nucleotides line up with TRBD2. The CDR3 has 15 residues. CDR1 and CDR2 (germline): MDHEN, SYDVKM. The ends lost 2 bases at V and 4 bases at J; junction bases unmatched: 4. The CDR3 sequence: CASSLAGGGYNEQFF. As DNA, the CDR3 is TGTGCCAGCAGTTTAGCGGGAGGTGGGTACAATGAGCAGTTCTTC.

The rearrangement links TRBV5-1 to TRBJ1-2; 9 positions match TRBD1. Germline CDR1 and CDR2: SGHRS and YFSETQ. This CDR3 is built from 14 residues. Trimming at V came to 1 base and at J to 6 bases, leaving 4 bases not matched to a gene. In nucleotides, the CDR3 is TGCGCCAGCAGCTTGATACAGGGGGCGGATGGCTACACCTTC. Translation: CASSLIQGADGYTF.

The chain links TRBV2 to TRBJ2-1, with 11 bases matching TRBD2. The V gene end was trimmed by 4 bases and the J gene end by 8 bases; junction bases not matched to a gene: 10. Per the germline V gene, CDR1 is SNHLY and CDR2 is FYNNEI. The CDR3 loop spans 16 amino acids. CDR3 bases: TGTGCCAGCAGTGGGCAACTAGCGGGAGCGAACCATGAGCAGTTCTTC. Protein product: CASSGQLAGANHEQFF. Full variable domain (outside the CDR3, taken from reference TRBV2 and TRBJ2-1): EPEVTQTPSHQVTQMGQEVILRCVPISNHLYFYWYRQILGQKVEFLVSFYNNEISEKSEIFDDQFSVERPDGSNFTLKIRSTKLEDSAMYFCASSGQLAGANHEQFFGPGTRLTVL.

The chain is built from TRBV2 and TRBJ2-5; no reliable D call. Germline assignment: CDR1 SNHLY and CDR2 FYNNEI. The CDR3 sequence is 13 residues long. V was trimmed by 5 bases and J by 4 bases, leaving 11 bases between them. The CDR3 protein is CASSHQNIETQYF. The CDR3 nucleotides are TGTGCCAGCAGTCATCAGAATATAGAGACCCAGTACTTC.

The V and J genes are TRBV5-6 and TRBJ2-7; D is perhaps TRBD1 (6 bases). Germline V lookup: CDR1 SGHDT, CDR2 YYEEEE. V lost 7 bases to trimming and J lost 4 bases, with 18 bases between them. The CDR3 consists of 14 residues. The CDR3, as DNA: TGTGCCAGCGGAAATCAGGTAGGGGGTTACGAGCAGTACGTC. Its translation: CASGNQVGGYEQYV.

The CDR3 DNA sequence: TGTGCCAGCAGCCAAGATCAGGGAGGTCCTGAAAAACTGTTTTTT. The encoded protein is CASSQDQGGPEKLFF. V gene TRBV4-2 combines with J gene TRBJ1-4; maybe TRBD1 (5 bases). Germline V CDR1 and CDR2: LGHNA, YNFKEQ. There are 15 residues in the CDR3. Trimming took 0 bases from V and 7 from J, leaving 12 bases between them.

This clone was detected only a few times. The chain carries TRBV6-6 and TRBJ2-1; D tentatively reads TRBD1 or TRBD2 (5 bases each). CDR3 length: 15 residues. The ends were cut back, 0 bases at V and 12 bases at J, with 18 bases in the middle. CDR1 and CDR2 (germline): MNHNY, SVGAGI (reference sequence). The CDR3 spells CASSYSEVRVEGQFF. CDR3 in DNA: TGTGCCAGCAGTTACTCTGAGGTCAGGGTTGAGGGGCAGTTCTTC.

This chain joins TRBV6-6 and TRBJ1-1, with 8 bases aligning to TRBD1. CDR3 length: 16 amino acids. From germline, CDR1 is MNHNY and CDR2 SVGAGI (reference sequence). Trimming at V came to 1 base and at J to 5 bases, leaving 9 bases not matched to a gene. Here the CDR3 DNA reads TGTGCCAGCAGTTACTATAAAGGACAGGGTCGTACTGAAGCTTTCTTT. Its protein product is CASSYYKGQGRTEAFF.

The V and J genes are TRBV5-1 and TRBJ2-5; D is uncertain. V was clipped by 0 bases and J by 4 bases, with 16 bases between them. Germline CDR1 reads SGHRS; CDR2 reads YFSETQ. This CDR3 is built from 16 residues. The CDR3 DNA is TGCGCCAGCAGCTTGGCGACTGGCGGAGCCGGAGAGACCCAGTACTTC. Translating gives CASSLATGGAGETQYF.

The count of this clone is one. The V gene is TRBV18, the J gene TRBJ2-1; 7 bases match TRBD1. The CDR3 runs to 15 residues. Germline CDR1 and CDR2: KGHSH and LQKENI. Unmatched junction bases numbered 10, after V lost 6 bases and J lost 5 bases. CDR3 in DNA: TGTGCCAGCTCTAACAGGGGTACATGGAACAATGAGCAGTTCTTC. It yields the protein CASSNRGTWNNEQFF.

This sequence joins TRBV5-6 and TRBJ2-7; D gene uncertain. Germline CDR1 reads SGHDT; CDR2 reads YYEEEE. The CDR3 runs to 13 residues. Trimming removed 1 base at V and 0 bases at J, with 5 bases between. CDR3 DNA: TGTGCCAGCAGCTTGAGGGACTCCTACGAGCAGTACTTC. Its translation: CASSLRDSYEQYF. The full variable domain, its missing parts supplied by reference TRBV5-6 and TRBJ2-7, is DAGVTQSPTHLIKTRGQQVTLRCSPKSGHDTVSWYQQALGQGPQFIFQYYEEEERQRGNFPDRFSGHQFPNYSSELNVNALLLGDSALYLCASSLRDSYEQYFGPGTRLTVT.

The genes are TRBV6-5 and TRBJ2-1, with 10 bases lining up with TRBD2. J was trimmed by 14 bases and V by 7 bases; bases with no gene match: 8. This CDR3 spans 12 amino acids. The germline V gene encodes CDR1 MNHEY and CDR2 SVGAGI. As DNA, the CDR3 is TGTGCCAGCAAGGCTAGCGGGAGCGGGGAGTTCTTC. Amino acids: CASKASGSGEFF.

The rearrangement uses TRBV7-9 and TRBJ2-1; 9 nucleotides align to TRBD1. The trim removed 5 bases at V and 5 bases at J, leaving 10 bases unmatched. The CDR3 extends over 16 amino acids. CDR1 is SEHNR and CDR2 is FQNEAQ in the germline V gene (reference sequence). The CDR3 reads CASSRGQGRGNNEQFF. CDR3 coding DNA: TGTGCCAGCAGCAGGGGACAGGGAAGAGGGAACAATGAGCAGTTCTTC.

This CDR3 reads CASSLNGQGYEQYV. The CDR3 nucleotides read TGTGCCAGCAGTTTAAATGGACAGGGCTACGAGCAGTACGTC. V and J are TRBV27 and TRBJ2-7, with 8 nucleotides matching TRBD1. CDR1 is MNHEY and CDR2 is SMNVEV in the germline V gene (reference sequence). The CDR3 is 14 residues long. With V trimmed by 2 bases and J by 3 bases, 3 bases remained unmatched.

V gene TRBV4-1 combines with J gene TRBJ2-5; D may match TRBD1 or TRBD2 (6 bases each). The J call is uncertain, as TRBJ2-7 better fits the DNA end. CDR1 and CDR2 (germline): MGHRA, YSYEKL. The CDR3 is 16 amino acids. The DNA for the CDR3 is TGCGCCAGCAGCCAAGATTCGGGGGACAAAAACTACGAGCAGTACTTC. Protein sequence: CASSQDSGDKNYEQYF.

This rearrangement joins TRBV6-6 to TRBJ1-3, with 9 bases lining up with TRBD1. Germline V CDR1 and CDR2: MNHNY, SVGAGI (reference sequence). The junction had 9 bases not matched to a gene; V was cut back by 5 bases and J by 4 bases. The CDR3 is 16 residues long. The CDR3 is CASSTRDRESGNTIYF. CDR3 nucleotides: TGTGCCAGCAGTACAAGGGACAGGGAGTCAGGAAACACCATATATTTT.

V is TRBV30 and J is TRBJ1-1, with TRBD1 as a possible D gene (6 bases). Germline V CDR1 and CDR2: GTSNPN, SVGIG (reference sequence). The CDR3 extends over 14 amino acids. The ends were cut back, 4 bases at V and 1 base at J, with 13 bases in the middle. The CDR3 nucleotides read TGTGCCTGGATGGGGGGCGAGGGGAACACTGAAGCTTTCTTT. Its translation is CAWMGGEGNTEAFF. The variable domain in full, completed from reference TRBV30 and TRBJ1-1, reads SQTIHQWPATLVQPVGSPLSLECTVEGTSNPNLYWYRQAAGRGLQLLFYSVGIGQISSEVPQNLSASRPQDRQFILSSKKLLLSDSGFYLCAWMGGEGNTEAFFGQGTRLTVV.

The CDR3 sequence: CASSALSAGGYEQYF. The CDR3 DNA follows: TGTGCCAGCAGTGCCTTGAGCGCGGGAGGGTACGAGCAGTACTTC. This rearrangement joins TRBV6-1 to TRBJ2-7; the match to TRBD2 covers 9 bases. CDR1 MNHNS and CDR2 SASEGT come from the germline V gene. CDR3 size: 15 residues. The V and J ends lost 4 bases and 4 bases, in that order; junction bases with no gene match: 8.

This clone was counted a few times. The CDR3 DNA follows: TGTGCCAGCAGCGTAGTGCGGGATCGGGGGAACACTGGGGCCAACGTCCTGACTTTC. Translating it yields CASSVVRDRGNTGANVLTF. The rearrangement joins TRBV9 to TRBJ2-6; tentatively, D is TRBD2 (6 bases). V was cut by 0 bases and J by 2 bases, with 18 bases left in between. The CDR3 covers 19 residues. Germline CDR1 and CDR2: SGDLS and YYNGEE.

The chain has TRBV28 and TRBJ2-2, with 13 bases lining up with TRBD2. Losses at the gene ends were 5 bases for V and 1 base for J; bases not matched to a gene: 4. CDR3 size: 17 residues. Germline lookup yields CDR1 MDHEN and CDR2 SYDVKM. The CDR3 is CASSRTSGSLNTGELFF. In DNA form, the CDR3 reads TGTGCCAGCAGTAGGACTAGCGGGAGTCTGAACACCGGGGAGCTGTTTTTT.

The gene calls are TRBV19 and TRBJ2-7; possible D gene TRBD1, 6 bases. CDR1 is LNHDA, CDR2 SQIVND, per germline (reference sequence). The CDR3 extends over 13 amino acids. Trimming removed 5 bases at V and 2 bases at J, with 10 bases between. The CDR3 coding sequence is TGTGCCAGTAGTCTACAGGGCACCTACGAGCAGTACTTC. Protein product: CASSLQGTYEQYF.

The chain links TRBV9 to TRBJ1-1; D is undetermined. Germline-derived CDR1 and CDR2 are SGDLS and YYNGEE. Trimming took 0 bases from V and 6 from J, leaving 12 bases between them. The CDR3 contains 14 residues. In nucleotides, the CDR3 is TGTGCCAGCAGCGTAGGTGGTGGGAGCGCTGAAGCTTTCTTT. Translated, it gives CASSVGGGSAEAFF.

The CDR3 spells CASSWTLGGQGLEKLFF. CDR3 DNA sequence: TGTGCCAGCAGCTGGACTTTAGGGGGGCAAGGACTTGAAAAACTGTTTTTT. This chain links TRBV7-9 with TRBJ1-4; possible D gene TRBD1, 6 bases. The CDR3 sequence is 17 residues long. In germline, CDR1 is SEHNR, CDR2 FQNEAQ (reference sequence). V lost 4 bases and J 7 bases, leaving 22 bases between the germline ends. Full variable domain (missing parts from reference TRBV7-9 and TRBJ1-4): DTGVSQNPRHKITKRGQNVTFRCDPISEHNRLYWYRQTLGQGPEFLTYFQNEAQLEKSRLLSDRFSAERPKGSFSTLEIQRTEQGDSAMYLCASSWTLGGQGLEKLFFGSGTQLSVL.

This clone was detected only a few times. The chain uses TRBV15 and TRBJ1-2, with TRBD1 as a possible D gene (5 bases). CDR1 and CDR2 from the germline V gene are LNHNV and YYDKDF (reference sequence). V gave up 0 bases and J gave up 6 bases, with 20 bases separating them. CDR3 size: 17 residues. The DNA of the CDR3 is TGTGCCACCAGCAGAGATTTGAGAGGGGCTGGTGTGGATGGCTACACCTTC. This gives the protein CATSRDLRGAGVDGYTF. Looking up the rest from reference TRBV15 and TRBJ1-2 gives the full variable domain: DAMVIQNPRYQVTQFGKPVTLSCSQTLNHNVMYWYQQKSSQAPKLLFHYYDKDFNNEADTPDNFQSRRPNTSFCFLDIRSPGLGDTAMYLCATSRDLRGAGVDGYTFGSGTRLTVV.

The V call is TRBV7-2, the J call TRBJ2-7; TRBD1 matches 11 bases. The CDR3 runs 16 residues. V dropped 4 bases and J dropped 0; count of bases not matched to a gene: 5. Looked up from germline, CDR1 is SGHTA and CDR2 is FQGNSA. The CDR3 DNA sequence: TGTGCCAGCAGCTCCGCCGGGACAGGGGGCTCCTACGAGCAGTACTTC. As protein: CASSSAGTGGSYEQYF.

The CDR3: CASSILGREKDGYTF. DNA for the CDR3: TGTGCCAGTAGTATCCTCGGCAGGGAGAAGGATGGCTACACCTTC. The V gene is TRBV19, the J gene TRBJ1-2, with D perhaps matching TRBD1 (5 bases). This CDR3 is built from 15 residues. CDR1 is LNHDA and CDR2 is SQIVND in the germline V gene (reference sequence). V was cut by 3 bases and J by 6 bases, with 17 bases left in between.